This T cell receptor (beta chain) derives from a study of blood T cell repertoires in COVID-19. Across the study: T cells, B-cell-depleted T cells, or PBMCs provided the cDNA or gDNA that served as material.

Using immunoSEQ multiplex PCR, the repertoire was profiled, and TCRdb retains in-frame clones only, with some absent. This sample has some 280,000 clones, with 89% found just once. The CDR3 covers 14 residues. After removal of 3 bases from V and 3 bases from J, the junction contained 3 bases not matched to a gene. The germline V gene has CDR1 SGHNT and CDR2 YYREEE (reference sequence). The clonotype comes from a woman in her thirties or forties who had recovered from COVID-19. The sample taken for sequencing was peripheral blood. The V gene is TRBV5-4, the J gene TRBJ2-5, with 9 bases fitting TRBD1. CDR3 DNA: TGTGCCAGCAGCTCTAGGACAGGGGAAGAGACCCAGTACTTC. It specifies CASSSRTGEETQYF.